The 17 T cell receptor beta chains below come from one sample, sequenced in a study of prognosis after radiotherapy for stage I lung cancer (TCRdb year 2021). Sequencing was performed on an Illumina HiSeq 3000. Two rounds of multiplex PCR on genomic DNA were used to amplify the TCR beta CDR3 region. The first PCR round used primers specific to each TRBV and TRBJ gene, and the primer sequences were filed in Chinese patent CN105087789A. Through fastp at Q25 and MiXCR, TCRdb rebuilt clones from the public reads, retaining in-frame beta chains. Every entry covers one CDR3 protein and lists the most common genes and DNA from its rows. The sample profile shows about 28,000 distinct CDR3 sequences; around 45% of them were found once. The ten largest account for about 15% of the sample. The specimen was PBMCs, collected before or after stereotactic body radiation therapy (not recorded which). Source of these receptors: a donor aged 50 or older with non-small cell lung cancer.

The rearrangement uses TRBV20-1 and TRBJ2-3; 7 positions match TRBD1. The CDR3 is made up of 12 amino acids. V was pared by 5 bases and J by 3 bases, with 2 bases of the junction left unmatched. Germline V lookup: CDR1 DFQATT, CDR2 SNEGSKA (reference sequence). The CDR3 reads CSALDRTDTQYF. The CDR3 bases are TGCAGTGCTCTGGACAGGACAGATACGCAGTATTTT.

This clonotype is deemed medium-sized (0.01 to 0.1%). The chain uses TRBV6-2 or TRBV6-3 and TRBJ1-6; no firm D call. The CDR3 has 12 residues. Trimming took 5 bases from V and 9 from J, leaving 8 bases between them. CDR1 is MNHEY, CDR2 SVGEGT, per germline. The CDR3 DNA follows: TGTGCCAGCAGTAGGATAGCTTCACCCCTCCACTTT. Encoded protein: CASSRIASPLHF.

This clonotype has ten or more counts. The rearrangement links TRBV11-3 to TRBJ2-7; D gene unclear. Germline V CDR1 and CDR2: SGHNT, YENEEA. This CDR3 has 13 amino acids. V was cut by 3 bases and J by 2 bases, with 8 bases left in between. In nucleotides, the CDR3 is TGTGCCAGCAGCTTCCGGGCAGCCTACGAGCAGTACTTC. Translation: CASSFRAAYEQYF.

This clonotype was observed at least ten times. J is TRBJ2-5 and V is TRBV18; no reliable D call. The CDR3 contains 13 residues. Germline V gene data show CDR1 as KGHSH and CDR2 as LQKENI. The V gene lost 0 bases and the J gene lost 3 bases, with 5 bases spanning the gap. The CDR3: CASSPPGEETQYF. CDR3 nucleotides: TGTGCCAGCTCACCACCTGGGGAAGAGACCCAGTACTTC.

This clonotype occurred many times. The chain carries TRBV7-9 and TRBJ2-3, with D possibly TRBD1 on 6 matching bases. Germline loops: CDR1 SEHNR, CDR2 FQNEAQ (reference sequence). The CDR3 consists of 17 residues. V lost 1 base and J lost 6, with 20 bases in between. The CDR3 bases are TGTGCCAGCAGCTTAGTGGGTGAGGCAGGGGCAGTGGATACGCAGTATTTT. This sequence encodes CASSLVGEAGAVDTQYF.

Comment on this clonotype: It differs at one base from a far larger clone, so likely a read error. The final CDR3 position lacks the conserved phenylalanine or tryptophan, pointing to a likely read error. The chain couples TRBV6-6 to TRBJ1-6; 9 nucleotides line up with TRBD1. The germline CDR1 and CDR2 sequences are MNHNY and SVGAGI (reference sequence). The CDR3 loop spans 17 amino acids. CDR3: CASSDSGQGFHNSPLHL. The CDR3 nucleotides are TGTGCCAGCAGTGACTCGGGACAGGGTTTCCATAATTCACCCCTCCACCTT.

This clonotype was detected ten times or more. V gene TRBV20-1 combines with J gene TRBJ2-5; D unclear. Germline V gives CDR1 DFQATT, CDR2 SNEGSKA (reference sequence). V lost 0 bases, J lost 4 bases, and 15 bases lay in between. CDR3 length: 15 amino acids. CDR3 region: CSARDDLRLGETQYF. The CDR3 DNA reads as TGCAGTGCTAGAGACGATTTGCGTTTGGGAGAGACCCAGTACTTC.

Ten or more counts support this clonotype. J is TRBJ1-1 and V is TRBV10-3; D is ambiguous. The CDR3 length is 14 residues. CDR1 and CDR2 from the germline V gene are ENHRY and SYGVKD. Trimming removed 6 bases at V and 8 bases at J, with 19 bases between. The CDR3 sequence: CAIRDNDGPLEAFF. The CDR3 DNA sequence: TGTGCCATCAGGGATAACGACGGACCCTTAGAAGCTTTCTTT.

In its sample, this clonotype was seen many times. The DNA of the CDR3 is TGTGCCAGCAGTTCCCCCGGGAGGGCTAGCTACAATGAGCAGTTCTTC. Translating it yields CASSSPGRASYNEQFF. The chain carries TRBV28 and TRBJ2-1, with 8 positions matching TRBD2. The CDR3 extends over 16 amino acids. Germline loops: CDR1 MDHEN, CDR2 SYDVKM. V shed 4 bases and J 3 bases; nucleotides not matched to a gene: 8.

This clonotype is labeled medium-sized. This chain links TRBV7-9 with TRBJ2-1, with TRBD2 identical over 15 bases. Germline V gives CDR1 SEHNR, CDR2 FQNEAQ (reference sequence). This CDR3 comprises 16 residues. The V and J ends lost 5 bases and 9 bases, in that order; junction bases with no gene match: 8. CDR3 amino acids: CASSPWTSGGVGEQFF. Written as DNA, the CDR3 is TGTGCCAGCAGCCCATGGACTAGCGGGGGGGTCGGTGAGCAGTTCTTC. Complete variable domain (other parts from reference TRBV7-9 and TRBJ2-1): DTGVSQNPRHKITKRGQNVTFRCDPISEHNRLYWYRQTLGQGPEFLTYFQNEAQLEKSRLLSDRFSAERPKGSFSTLEIQRTEQGDSAMYLCASSPWTSGGVGEQFFGPGTRLTVL.

This chain connects TRBV28 to TRBJ2-7; tentatively, D is TRBD1 or TRBD2 (6 bases each). The CDR3 is made up of 16 amino acids. CDR1 MDHEN and CDR2 SYDVKM come from the germline V gene. The V end lost 7 bases, the J end lost 0 bases, and 19 bases lay between the germline ends. The CDR3 spells CASNPGGGRGSYEQYF. The DNA of the CDR3 is TGTGCCAGCAACCCCGGAGGGGGGAGAGGCTCCTACGAGCAGTACTTC.

This clonotype has ten or more counts. The chain carries TRBV6-1 and TRBJ2-6, with D unclear. CDR1 is MNHNS and CDR2 is SASEGT in the germline V gene. V shed 8 bases and J shed 0 bases, with 14 bases lying between them. CDR3 size: 16 residues. The CDR3 loop is CASSRVRSSGANVLTF. The CDR3 nucleotides read TGTGCCAGCTCCCGGGTCCGCAGCTCTGGGGCCAACGTCCTGACTTTC.

V gene TRBV24-1 combines with J gene TRBJ1-2, with a possible D match to TRBD1 (5 bases). Between the trimmed V and J ends, which lost 2 bases and 3 bases, there was a span of 9 bases. Germline V gene lookup returns CDR1 KGHDR and CDR2 SFDVKD. The CDR3 has 14 amino acids. The CDR3: CATSDSAGDYGYTF. CDR3 in DNA: TGTGCCACCAGTGATTCTGCGGGGGACTATGGCTACACCTTC.

To note about this clonotype: Mismatch with germline at one junction end may stem from a read error. The rearrangement joins TRBV15 to TRBJ2-3, with unresolved D. Germline V lookup: CDR1 LNHNV, CDR2 YYDKDF (reference sequence). The CDR3 has 17 amino acids. The CDR3 DNA reads TGTGCCACCAACAGAGTGTTAAGCGTCTCAGGCACAGATACGCAGTATTTT. It encodes CATNRVLSVSGTDTQYF.

V is TRBV20-1 and J is TRBJ2-3, with 12 bases fitting TRBD2. Germline CDR1 is DFQATT and CDR2 is SNEGSKA (reference sequence). J lost 3 bases, V lost 3 bases, and 10 bases had no gene match. This CDR3 is 17 amino acids long. Here the CDR3 DNA reads TGCAGTGCTAGGCCCCTACTAGCGGGGGGTAGTACAGATACGCAGTATTTT. Translated, it gives CSARPLLAGGSTDTQYF.

This clonotype has ten or more counts. This chain uses TRBV5-6 with TRBJ2-1; no definite D call. V lost 0 bases to trimming and J lost 0 bases, with 4 bases between them. This CDR3 comprises 14 residues. From germline, CDR1 is SGHDT and CDR2 YYEEEE. CDR3 sequence reads: CASSLDGSYNEQFF. As DNA, the CDR3 is TGTGCCAGCAGCTTGGACGGCTCCTACAATGAGCAGTTCTTC.

This clonotype was detected ten times or more. The chain couples TRBV6-1 to TRBJ2-4; tentatively, D is TRBD1 (5 bases). Germline-derived CDR1 and CDR2 are MNHNS and SASEGT. V was cut by 2 bases and J by 1 base, with 21 bases left in between. This CDR3 spans 19 amino acids. The CDR3 reads CASSEIWGSSPSAKNIQYF. The CDR3 DNA sequence: TGTGCCAGCAGTGAAATCTGGGGCTCATCCCCAAGTGCCAAAAACATTCAGTACTTC.